Shown below are 5 T cell receptor beta chains from a single sample sequenced in a study of lymphopenia after photon versus proton radiotherapy. Some clones are missing from TCRdb's copy, which holds only in-frame ones; the method was immunoSEQ multiplex PCR. The sample includes 60,000 to 75,000 clones, 87% of them seen just once. The input for sequencing was peripheral blood, taken from a patient treated with proton-based radiotherapy. Receptor source: a man at least 80 years old with esophageal cancer.

This clone was seen a few times. The rearrangement uses TRBV25-1 and TRBJ2-5; 7 bases are shared with TRBD2. Germline CDR1 and CDR2: MGHDK and SYGVNS. V was clipped by 3 bases and J by 0 bases; unmatched bases: 4. This CDR3 is 15 amino acids long. CDR3: CASSETSPYQETQYF. Here the CDR3 DNA reads TGTGCCAGCAGTGAGACTAGCCCGTACCAAGAGACCCAGTACTTC.

V usage is TRBV7-2 and J usage is TRBJ2-1; 11 bases align to TRBD2. The CDR3 runs to 17 residues. Germline lookup yields CDR1 SGHTA and CDR2 FQGNSA. Trimming took 0 bases from V and 4 from J; bases not matched to a gene: 5. CDR3 coding DNA: TGTGCCAGCAGCTTAGCGGCTAGCGGGGGGCCTTACAATGAGCAGTTCTTC. Its protein is CASSLAASGGPYNEQFF.

The chain employs TRBV7-6 and TRBJ2-3; 11 bases map to TRBD2. In germline, CDR1 is SGHVS, CDR2 FNYEAQ. The CDR3 runs 20 residues. V lost 2 bases, J lost 3 bases, and 16 bases stayed unmatched. CDR3 residues: CASSLPTSGERGPATDTQYF. The CDR3 coding sequence is TGTGCCAGCAGCTTACCGACTAGCGGGGAACGGGGTCCCGCAACAGATACGCAGTATTTT.

This chain uses TRBV5-1 with TRBJ1-1; D possibly corresponds to TRBD1 (6 bases). CDR1 and CDR2 from the germline V gene are SGHRS and YFSETQ. The ends were cut back, 1 base at V and 4 bases at J, with 14 bases in the middle. This CDR3 contains 15 residues. The CDR3 nucleotides are TGCGCCAGCAGCTTGCTCTCAGGGGCGGGCACTGAAGCTTTCTTT. It specifies CASSLLSGAGTEAFF.

J is TRBJ2-2 and V is TRBV4-3; D unclear. Trimming cost V 1 base and J 5 bases, with 8 bases left between them. Germline-derived CDR1 and CDR2 are LGHNA and YSLEER. The CDR3 is 14 residues long. The chain's CDR3 is CASSQGALTGELFF. The CDR3 nucleotides are TGCGCCAGCAGCCAAGGAGCCCTAACCGGGGAGCTGTTTTTT.